This TCR beta chain emerged from a study of brain metastases from non-small cell lung cancer. Study results and caveats: Fewer infiltrating T cells were found in brain metastases than primaries. Brain metastases shared most TCR repertoire with primaries, with sparse T cells.

In this sample, this clone turned up once. As yet, its antigen is unknown. V lost 5 bases to trimming and J lost 7 bases; unmatched junction nucleotides: 8. Germline values: CDR1 SGHVS, CDR2 FNYEAQ. The CDR3 consists of 14 residues. Assay: immunoSEQ multiplex PCR; the TCRdb copy retains only in-frame clones and omits some. The sample carries 2,500 to 3,500 clones, roughly 87% recorded once. Sequences were obtained from primary lung tumor tissue. The clonotype was recovered from a donor at least 40 years old with non-small cell lung cancer. The J gene is TRBJ2-7, the V gene TRBV7-6, with TRBD1 matching over 10 bases. CDR3 in amino acids: CASSRPGQGHEQYF. The CDR3 DNA follows: TGTGCCAGCAGCCGCCCGGGACAGGGGCATGAGCAGTACTTC.